One sample yielded the 2 T cell receptor beta chains listed below, sequenced in a study of cytomegalovirus exposure and HLA in healthy donors (TCRdb year 2017). Library preparation was by the immunoSEQ multiplex PCR assay. The multiplex PCR relied on a mix of 60 forward primers for TCR Vbeta segments and 13 reverse primers for TCR Jbeta segments. Here the immuneACCESS table is served through TCRdb, limited to in-frame sequences with V and J called. Missing clones are a known gap in these copies; in checked studies unresolved V genes cover under half, and the rest lacks a known reason. The table held for this sample gives some 75,000 clones. The top ten hold roughly 5% of the sample. Sequencing input: PBMCs. These receptors were obtained from a man aged 35-49 years in good health and CMV-seronegative.

The J gene is TRBJ1-5, the V gene TRBV19; TRBD1 is a possible D gene (6 bases). The CDR3 extends over 15 amino acids. Trimming removed 4 bases from V and 4 bases from J, with 14 bases in between. CDR1 is LNHDA and CDR2 is SQIVND in the germline V gene (reference sequence). CDR3 sequence: CASSTTGMSNQPQHF. The CDR3 region has the DNA TGTGCCAGTAGTACTACAGGGATGTCAAATCAGCCCCAGCATTTT.

The chain couples TRBV7-2 to TRBJ2-1; 7 nucleotides agree with TRBD2. The V gene end was trimmed by 1 base and the J gene end by 7 bases; junction bases not matched to a gene: 13. Germline CDR1 reads SGHTA; CDR2 reads FQGNSA. The CDR3 length is 17 residues. The CDR3 reads CASSLVYQNGRVNEQFF. The CDR3, as DNA: TGTGCCAGCAGCTTAGTATACCAAAATGGGAGGGTTAATGAGCAGTTCTTC.